The TCR beta chain described here comes from a study of graft-versus-host responses after intestinal transplantation. Whole-study context: Those transplanted obtained multivisceral, liver-intestinal, or isolated intestinal grafts. After anti-thymocyte globulin induction, recipients took tacrolimus and steroids for about 3 years.

Sequenced by immunoSEQ multiplex PCR; TCRdb stores in-frame clones only, minus some. The sample lists nearly 90,000 clones, roughly four fifths occurring once. Remarks on this clone: The antigen is unknown.

Broader study findings: Some GvH clones were seen earlier in gut or blood, suggesting intestinal origin.

The TCR sequence derives from a human donor who received an intestinal transplant. The sequences come from unstimulated CD8+ T cells sorted from spleen or lymph node cells, collected before intestinal transplant.

CDR3 DNA sequence: TGTGCCAGCAGCTCGGAGACAGGCGTATTCTACGAGCAGTACTTC. It specifies CASSSETGVFYEQYF. The chain is built from TRBV5-5 and TRBJ2-7; weak D call: TRBD1 (6 bases). Per germline, CDR1 SGHKS and CDR2 YYEKEE (reference sequence). The CDR3 totals 15 residues. Trimming removed 3 bases at V and 3 bases at J, with 16 bases between.